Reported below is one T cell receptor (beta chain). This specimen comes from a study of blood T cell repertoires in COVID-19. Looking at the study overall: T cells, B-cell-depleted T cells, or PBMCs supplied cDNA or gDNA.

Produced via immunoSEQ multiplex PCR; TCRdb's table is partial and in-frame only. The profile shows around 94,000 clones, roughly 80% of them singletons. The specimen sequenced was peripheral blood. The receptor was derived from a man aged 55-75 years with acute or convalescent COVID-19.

The CDR3 sequence: CASSLAPGQGGLAEAFF. The CDR3 DNA reads TGTGCCAGCAGCTTGGCTCCGGGACAGGGGGGCTTGGCTGAAGCTTTCTTT. The V call is TRBV7-9, the J call TRBJ1-1, with 11 bases fitting TRBD1. There are 17 residues in the CDR3. The germline V gene has CDR1 SEHNR and CDR2 FQNEAQ (reference sequence). With V trimmed by 3 bases and J by 6 bases, 12 bases remained unmatched.